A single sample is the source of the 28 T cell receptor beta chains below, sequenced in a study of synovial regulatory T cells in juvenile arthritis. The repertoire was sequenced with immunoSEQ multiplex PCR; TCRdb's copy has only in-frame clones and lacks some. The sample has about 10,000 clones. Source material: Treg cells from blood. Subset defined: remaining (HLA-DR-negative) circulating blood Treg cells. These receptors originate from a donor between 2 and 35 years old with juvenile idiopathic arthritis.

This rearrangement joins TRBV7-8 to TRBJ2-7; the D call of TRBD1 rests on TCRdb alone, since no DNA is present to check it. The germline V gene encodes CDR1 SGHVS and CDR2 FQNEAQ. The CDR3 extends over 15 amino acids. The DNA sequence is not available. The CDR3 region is CASSLGTGGSYEQYF.

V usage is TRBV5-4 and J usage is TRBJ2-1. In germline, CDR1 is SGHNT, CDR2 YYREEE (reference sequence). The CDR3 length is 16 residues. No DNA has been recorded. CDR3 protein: CASSLVPSSNYNEQFF.

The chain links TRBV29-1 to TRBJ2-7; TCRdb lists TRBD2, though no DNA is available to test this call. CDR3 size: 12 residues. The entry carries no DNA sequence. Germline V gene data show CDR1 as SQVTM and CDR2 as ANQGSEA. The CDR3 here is CSARGGLDEQYF.

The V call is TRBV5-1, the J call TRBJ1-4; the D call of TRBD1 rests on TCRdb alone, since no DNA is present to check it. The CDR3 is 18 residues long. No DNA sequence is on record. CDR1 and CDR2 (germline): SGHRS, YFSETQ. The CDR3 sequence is CASSLGYLPGQGNEKLFF.

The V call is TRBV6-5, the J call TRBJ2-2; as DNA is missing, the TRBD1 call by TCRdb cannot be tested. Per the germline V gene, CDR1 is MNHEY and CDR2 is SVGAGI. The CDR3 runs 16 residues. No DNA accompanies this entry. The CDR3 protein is CASSYFSGTETGELFF.

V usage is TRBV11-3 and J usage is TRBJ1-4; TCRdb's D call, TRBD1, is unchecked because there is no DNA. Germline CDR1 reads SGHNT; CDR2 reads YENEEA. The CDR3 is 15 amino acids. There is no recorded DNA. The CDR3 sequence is CASSIGDRLDEKLFF.

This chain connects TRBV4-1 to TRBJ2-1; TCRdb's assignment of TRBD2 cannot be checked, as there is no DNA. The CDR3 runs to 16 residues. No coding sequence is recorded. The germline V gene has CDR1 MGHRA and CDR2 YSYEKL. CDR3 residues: CASSQDRPSGYNEQFF.

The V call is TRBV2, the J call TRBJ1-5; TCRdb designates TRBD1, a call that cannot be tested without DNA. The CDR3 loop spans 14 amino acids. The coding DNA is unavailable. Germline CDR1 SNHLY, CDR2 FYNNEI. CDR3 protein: CASSESGNNQPQHF.

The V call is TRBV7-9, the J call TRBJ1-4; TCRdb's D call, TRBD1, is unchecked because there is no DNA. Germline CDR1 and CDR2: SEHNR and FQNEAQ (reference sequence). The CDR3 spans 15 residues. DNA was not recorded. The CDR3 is CASSPQGRWGEKLFF.

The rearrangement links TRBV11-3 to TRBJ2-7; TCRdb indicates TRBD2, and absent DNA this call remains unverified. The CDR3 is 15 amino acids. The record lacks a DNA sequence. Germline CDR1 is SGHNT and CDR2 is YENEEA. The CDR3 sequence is CASSLRGGPSYEQYF.

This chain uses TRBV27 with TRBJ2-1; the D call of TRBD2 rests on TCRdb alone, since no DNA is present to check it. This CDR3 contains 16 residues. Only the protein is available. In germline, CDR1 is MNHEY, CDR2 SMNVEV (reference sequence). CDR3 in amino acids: CASSYRQGLVYNEQFF.

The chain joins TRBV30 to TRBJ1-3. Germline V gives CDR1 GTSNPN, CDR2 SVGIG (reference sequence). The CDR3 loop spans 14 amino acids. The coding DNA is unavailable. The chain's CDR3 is CAWTYIGSGNTIYF.

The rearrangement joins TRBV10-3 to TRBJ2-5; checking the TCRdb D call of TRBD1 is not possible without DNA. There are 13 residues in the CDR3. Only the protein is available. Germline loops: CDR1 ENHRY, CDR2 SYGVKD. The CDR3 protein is CAISETTVETQYF.

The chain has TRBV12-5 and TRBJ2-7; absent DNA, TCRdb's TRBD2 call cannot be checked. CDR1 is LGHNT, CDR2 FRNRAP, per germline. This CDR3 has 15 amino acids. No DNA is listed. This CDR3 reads CASGFGGGRASEQYF.

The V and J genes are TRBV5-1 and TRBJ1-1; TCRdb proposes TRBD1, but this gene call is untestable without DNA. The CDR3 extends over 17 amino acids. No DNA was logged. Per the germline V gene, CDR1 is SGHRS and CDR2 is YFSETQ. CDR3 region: CASSPGQGAALNTEAFF.

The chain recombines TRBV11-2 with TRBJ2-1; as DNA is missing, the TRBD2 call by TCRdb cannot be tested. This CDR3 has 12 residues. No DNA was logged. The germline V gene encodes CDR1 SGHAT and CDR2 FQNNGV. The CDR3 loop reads CASSLASGRQFF.

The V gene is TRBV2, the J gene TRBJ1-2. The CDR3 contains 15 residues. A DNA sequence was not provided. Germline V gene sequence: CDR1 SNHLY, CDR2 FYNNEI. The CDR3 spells CASSERGFEDYGYTF. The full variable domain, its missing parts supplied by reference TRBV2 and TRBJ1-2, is EPEVTQTPSHQVTQMGQEVILRCVPISNHLYFYWYRQILGQKVEFLVSFYNNEISEKSEIFDDQFSVERPDGSNFTLKIRSTKLEDSAMYFCASSERGFEDYGYTFGSGTRLTVV.

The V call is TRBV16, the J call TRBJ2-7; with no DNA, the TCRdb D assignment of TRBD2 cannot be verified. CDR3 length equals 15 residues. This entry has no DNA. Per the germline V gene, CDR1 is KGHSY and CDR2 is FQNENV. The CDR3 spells CASSISSSRSYEQYF. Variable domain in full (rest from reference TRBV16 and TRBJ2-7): GEEVAQTPKHLVRGEGQKAKLYCAPIKGHSYVFWYQQVLKNEFKFLISFQNENVFDETGMPKERFSAKCLPNSPCSLEIQATKLEDSAVYFCASSISSSRSYEQYFGPGTRLTVT.

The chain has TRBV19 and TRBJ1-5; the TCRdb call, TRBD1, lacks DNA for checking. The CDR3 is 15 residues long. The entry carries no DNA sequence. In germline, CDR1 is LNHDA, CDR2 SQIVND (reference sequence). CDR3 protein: CATDAGGGRNQPQHF.

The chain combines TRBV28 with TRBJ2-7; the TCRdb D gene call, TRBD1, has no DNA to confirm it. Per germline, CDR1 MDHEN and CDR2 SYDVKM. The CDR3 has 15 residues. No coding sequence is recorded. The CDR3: CASSLSSTGSYEQYF. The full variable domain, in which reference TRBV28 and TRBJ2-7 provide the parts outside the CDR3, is DVKVTQSSRYLVKRTGEKVFLECVQDMDHENMFWYRQDPGLGLRLIYFSYDVKMKEKGDIPEGYSVSREKKERFSLILESASTNQTSMYLCASSLSSTGSYEQYFGPGTRLTVT.

The CDR3 here is CASRPIDRLLEKLFF. The gene calls are TRBV28 and TRBJ1-4; the TCRdb call, TRBD1, lacks DNA for checking. The CDR3 runs 15 residues. The DNA is not on file. Germline V gene lookup returns CDR1 MDHEN and CDR2 SYDVKM.

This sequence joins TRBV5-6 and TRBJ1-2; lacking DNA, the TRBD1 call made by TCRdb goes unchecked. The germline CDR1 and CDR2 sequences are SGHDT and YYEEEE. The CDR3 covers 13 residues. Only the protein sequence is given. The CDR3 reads CASTYRAGYGYTF.

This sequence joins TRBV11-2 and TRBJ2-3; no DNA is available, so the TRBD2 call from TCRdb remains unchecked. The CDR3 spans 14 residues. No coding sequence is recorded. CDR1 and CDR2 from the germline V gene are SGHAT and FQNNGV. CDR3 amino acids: CASRFSGSADTQYF.

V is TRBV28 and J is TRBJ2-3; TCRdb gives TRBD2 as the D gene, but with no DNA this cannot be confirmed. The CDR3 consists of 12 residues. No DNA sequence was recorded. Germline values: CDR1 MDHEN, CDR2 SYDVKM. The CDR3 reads CASSPLADTQYF.

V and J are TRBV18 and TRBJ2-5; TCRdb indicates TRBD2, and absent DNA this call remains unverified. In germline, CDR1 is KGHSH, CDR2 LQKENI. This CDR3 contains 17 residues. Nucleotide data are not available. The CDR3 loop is CASSPSTSGRAGETQYF.

The CDR3 sequence is CASSSSQTFYEQYF. The gene calls are TRBV10-1 and TRBJ2-7; TCRdb returns TRBD2, unconfirmable since there is no DNA. The CDR3 runs to 14 residues. Only the protein is available. Germline V CDR1 and CDR2: WNHNN, SYGVQD (reference sequence).

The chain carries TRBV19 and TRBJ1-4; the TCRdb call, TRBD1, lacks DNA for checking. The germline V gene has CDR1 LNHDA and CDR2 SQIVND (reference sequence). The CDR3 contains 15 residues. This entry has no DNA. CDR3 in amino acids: CASSARGQGDEKLFF.

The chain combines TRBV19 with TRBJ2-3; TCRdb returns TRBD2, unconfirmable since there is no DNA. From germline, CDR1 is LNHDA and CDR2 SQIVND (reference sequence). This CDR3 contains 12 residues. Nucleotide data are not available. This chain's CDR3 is CASSGGPYTQYF.